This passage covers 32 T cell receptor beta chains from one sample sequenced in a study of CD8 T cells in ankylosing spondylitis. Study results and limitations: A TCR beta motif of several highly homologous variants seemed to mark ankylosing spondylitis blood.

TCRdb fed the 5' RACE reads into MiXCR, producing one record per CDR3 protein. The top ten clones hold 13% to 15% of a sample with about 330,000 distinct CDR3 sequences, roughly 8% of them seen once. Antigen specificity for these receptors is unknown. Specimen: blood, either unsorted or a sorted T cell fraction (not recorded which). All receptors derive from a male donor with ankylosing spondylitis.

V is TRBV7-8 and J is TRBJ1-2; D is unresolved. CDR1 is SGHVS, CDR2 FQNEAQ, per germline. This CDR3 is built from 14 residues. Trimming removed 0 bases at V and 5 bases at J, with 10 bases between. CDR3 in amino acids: CASSLATGIYGYTF. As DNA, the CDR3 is TGTGCCAGCAGCTTAGCGACGGGGATATATGGCTACACCTTC.

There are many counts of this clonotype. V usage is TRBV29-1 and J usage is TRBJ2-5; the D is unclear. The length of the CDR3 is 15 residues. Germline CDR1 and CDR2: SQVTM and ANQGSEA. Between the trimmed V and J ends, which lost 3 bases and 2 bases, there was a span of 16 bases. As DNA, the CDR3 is TGCAGCGTTGAGTCTGGGCTTGGGGTTCAAGAGACCCAGTACTTC. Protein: CSVESGLGVQETQYF.

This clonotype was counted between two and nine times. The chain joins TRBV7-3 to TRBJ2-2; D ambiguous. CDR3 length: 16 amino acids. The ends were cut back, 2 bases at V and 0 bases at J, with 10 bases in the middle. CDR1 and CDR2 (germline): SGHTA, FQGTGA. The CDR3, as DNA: TGTGCCAGCAGCTTAGGTTTCGGTACGAACACCGGGGAGCTGTTTTTT. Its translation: CASSLGFGTNTGELFF.

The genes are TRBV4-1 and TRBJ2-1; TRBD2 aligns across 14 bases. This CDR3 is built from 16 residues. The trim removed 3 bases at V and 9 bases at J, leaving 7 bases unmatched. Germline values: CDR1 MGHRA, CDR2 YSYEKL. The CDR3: CASSQGTSGSYSEQFF. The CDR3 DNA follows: TGCGCCAGCAGCCAGGGGACTAGCGGGAGTTATAGTGAGCAGTTCTTC.

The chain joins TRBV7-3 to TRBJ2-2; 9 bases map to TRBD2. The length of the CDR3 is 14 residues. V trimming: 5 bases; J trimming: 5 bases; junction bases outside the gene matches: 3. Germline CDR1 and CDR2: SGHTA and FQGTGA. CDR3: CASSPLAGTGELFF. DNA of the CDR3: TGTGCCAGCAGCCCCCTAGCGGGGACCGGGGAGCTGTTTTTT.

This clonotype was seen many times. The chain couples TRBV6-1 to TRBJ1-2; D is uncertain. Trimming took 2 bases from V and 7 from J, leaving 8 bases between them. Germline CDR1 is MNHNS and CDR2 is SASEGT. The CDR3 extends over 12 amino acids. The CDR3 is CASSELGSGYTF. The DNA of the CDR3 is TGTGCCAGCAGTGAATTGGGGTCTGGCTACACCTTC.

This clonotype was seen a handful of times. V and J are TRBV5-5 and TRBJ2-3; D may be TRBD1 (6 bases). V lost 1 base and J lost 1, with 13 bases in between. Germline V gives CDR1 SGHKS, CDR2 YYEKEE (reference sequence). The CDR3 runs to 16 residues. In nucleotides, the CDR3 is TGTGCCAGCAGCTTGCCCCAGGGGCTGGGCACAGATACGCAGTATTTT. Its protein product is CASSLPQGLGTDTQYF.

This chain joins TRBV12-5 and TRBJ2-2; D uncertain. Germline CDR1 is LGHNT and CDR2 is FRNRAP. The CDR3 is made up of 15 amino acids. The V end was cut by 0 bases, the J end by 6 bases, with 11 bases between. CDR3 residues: CASGLVTWEPGELFF. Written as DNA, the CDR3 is TGTGCTAGTGGTTTGGTAACGTGGGAACCCGGGGAGCTGTTTTTT.

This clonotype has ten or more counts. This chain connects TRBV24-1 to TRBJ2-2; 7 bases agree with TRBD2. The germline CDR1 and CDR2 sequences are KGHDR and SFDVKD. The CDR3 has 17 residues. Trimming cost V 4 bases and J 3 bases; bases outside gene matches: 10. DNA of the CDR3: TGTGCCACCAGTGAGGCGGCGGGAGCATATTACACCGGGGAGCTGTTTTTT. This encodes CATSEAAGAYYTGELFF.

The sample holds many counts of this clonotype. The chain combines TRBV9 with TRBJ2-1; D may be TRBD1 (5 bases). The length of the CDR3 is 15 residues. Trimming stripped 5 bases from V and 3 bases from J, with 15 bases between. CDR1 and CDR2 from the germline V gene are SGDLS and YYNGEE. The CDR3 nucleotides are TGTGCCAGCAGTGGGCCTGGTAGGGGCTACAATGAGCAGTTCTTC. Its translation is CASSGPGRGYNEQFF.

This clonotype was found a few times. The CDR3: CASSQGQGGEKLFF. For the CDR3, the DNA is TGCGCCAGCAGCCAGGGACAGGGCGGTGAAAAACTGTTTTTT. The V and J genes are TRBV5-1 and TRBJ1-4; 9 bases are shared with TRBD1. The CDR3 contains 14 residues. From germline, CDR1 is SGHRS and CDR2 YFSETQ. With V trimmed by 4 bases and J by 7 bases, 5 bases remained unmatched.

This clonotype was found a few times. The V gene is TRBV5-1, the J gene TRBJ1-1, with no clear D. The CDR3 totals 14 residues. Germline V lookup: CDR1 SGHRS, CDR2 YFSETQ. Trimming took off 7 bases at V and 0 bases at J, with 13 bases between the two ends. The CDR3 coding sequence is TGCGCCAGCGTCCGGGATGGGATGAACACTGAAGCTTTCTTT. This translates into CASVRDGMNTEAFF.

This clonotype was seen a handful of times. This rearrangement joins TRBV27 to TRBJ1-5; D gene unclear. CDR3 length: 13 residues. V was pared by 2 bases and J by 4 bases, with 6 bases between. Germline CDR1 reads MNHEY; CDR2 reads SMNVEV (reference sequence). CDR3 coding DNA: TGTGCCAGCAGTTTACTAGGGAATCAGCCCCAGCATTTT. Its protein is CASSLLGNQPQHF.

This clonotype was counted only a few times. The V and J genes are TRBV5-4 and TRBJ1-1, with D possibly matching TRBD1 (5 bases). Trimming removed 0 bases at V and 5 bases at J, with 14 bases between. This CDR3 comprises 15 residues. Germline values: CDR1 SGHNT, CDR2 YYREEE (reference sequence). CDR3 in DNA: TGTGCCAGCAGCTTGGTTGGGGGGAGTGGGACTGAAGCTTTCTTT. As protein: CASSLVGGSGTEAFF. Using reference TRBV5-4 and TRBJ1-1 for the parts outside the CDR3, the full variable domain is ETGVTQSPTHLIKTRGQQVTLRCSSQSGHNTVSWYQQALGQGPQFIFQYYREEENGRGNFPPRFSGLQFPNYSSELNVNALELDDSALYLCASSLVGGSGTEAFFGQGTRLTVV.

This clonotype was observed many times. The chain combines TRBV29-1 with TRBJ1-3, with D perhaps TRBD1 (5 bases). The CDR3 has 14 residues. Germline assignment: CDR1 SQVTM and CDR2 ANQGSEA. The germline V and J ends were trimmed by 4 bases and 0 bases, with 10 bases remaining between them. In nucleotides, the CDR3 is TGCAGCGTTGGGGGGAGCAGCTCTGGAAACACCATATATTTT. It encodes CSVGGSSSGNTIYF.

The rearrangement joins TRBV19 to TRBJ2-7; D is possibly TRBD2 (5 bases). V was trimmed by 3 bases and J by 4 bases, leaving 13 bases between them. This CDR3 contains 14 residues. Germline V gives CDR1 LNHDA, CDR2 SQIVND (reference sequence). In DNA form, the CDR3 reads TGTGCCAGTAGTATGGATAGCGAGGCGTACGAGCAGTACTTC. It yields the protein CASSMDSEAYEQYF. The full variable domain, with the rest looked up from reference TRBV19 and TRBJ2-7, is DGGITQSPKYLFRKEGQNVTLSCEQNLNHDAMYWYRQDPGQGLRLIYYSQIVNDFQKGDIAEGYSVSREKKESFPLTVTSAQKNPTAFYLCASSMDSEAYEQYFGPGTRLTVT.

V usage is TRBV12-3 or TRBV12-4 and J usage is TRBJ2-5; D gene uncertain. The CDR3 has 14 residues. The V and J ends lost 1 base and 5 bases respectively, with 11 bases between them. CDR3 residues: CASSLEAGPETQYF. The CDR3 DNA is TGTGCCAGCAGTTTAGAGGCCGGTCCGGAGACCCAGTACTTC.

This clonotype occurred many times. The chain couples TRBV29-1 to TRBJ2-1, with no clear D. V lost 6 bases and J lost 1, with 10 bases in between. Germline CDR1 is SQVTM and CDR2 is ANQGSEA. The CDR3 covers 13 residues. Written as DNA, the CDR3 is TGCAGCGTCCGCCTAACTTCCTACAATGAGCAGTTCTTC. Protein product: CSVRLTSYNEQFF.

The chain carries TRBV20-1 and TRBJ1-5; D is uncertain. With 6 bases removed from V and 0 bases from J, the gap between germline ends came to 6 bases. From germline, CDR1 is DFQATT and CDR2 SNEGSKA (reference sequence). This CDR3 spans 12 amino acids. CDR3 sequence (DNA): TGCAGTGCGTGGGATAGCAATCAGCCCCAGCATTTT. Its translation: CSAWDSNQPQHF.

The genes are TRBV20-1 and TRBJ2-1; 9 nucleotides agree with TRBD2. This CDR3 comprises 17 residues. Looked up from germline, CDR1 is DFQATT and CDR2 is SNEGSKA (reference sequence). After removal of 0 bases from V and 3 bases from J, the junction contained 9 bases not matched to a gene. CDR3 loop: CSARDRAGGSYYNEQFF. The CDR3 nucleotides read TGCAGTGCTAGAGATCGAGCGGGAGGATCATACTACAATGAGCAGTTCTTC.

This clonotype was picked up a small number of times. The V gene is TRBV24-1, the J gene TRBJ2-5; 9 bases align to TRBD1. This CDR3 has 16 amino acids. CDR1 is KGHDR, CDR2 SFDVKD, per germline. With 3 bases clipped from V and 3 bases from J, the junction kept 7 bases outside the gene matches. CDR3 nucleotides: TGTGCCACCAGTGATCTAGCCGGGACAGGGAAAGAGACCCAGTACTTC. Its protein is CATSDLAGTGKETQYF.

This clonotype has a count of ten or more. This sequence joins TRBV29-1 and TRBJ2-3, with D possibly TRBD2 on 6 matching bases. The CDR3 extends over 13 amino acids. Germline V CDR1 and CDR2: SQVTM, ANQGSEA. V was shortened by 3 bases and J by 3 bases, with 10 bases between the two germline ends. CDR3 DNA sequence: TGCAGCGTTGATACGGGAGTTACAGATACGCAGTATTTT. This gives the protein CSVDTGVTDTQYF.

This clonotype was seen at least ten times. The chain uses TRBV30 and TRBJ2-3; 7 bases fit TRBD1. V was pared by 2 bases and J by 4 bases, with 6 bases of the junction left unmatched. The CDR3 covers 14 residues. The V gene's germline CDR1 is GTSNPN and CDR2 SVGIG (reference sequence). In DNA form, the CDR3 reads TGTGCCTGGAGTCTCGGGCAGGGGGCAGATACGCAGTATTTT. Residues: CAWSLGQGADTQYF.

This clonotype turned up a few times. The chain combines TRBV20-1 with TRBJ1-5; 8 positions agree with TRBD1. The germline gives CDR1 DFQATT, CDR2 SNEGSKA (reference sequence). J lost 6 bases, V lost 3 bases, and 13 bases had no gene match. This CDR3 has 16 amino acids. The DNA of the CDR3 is TGCAGTGCTAGCGGGGGGCTCGACAGGGGAGGTCAGCCCCAGCATTTT. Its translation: CSASGGLDRGGQPQHF.

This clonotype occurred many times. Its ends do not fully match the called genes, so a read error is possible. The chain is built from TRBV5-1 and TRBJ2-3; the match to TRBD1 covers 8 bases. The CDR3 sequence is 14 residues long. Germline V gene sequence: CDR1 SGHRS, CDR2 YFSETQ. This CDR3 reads CASSPGGRTDTQYF. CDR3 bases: TGTGCCAGCAGCCCAGGGGGCCGCACAGATACGCAGTATTTT.

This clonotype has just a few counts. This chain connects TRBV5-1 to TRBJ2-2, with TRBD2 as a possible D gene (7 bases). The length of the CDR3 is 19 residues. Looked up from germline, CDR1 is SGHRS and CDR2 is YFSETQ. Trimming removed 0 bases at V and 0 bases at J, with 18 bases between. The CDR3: CASSLGSAGALTNTGELFF. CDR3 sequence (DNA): TGCGCCAGCAGCTTGGGGTCCGCGGGGGCTTTAACGAACACCGGGGAGCTGTTTTTT.

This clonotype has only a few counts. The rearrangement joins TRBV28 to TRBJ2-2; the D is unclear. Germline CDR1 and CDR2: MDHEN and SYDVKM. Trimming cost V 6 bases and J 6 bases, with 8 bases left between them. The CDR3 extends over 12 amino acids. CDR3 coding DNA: TGTGCCAGCAGGCCATCCGCCGGGGAGCTGTTTTTT. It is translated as CASRPSAGELFF.

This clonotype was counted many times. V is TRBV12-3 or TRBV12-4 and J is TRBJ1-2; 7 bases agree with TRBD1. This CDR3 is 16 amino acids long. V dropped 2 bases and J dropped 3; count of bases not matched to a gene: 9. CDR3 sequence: CASSLRVGDRHYGYTF. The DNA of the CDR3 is TGTGCCAGCAGTTTACGGGTGGGGGACAGACACTATGGCTACACCTTC.

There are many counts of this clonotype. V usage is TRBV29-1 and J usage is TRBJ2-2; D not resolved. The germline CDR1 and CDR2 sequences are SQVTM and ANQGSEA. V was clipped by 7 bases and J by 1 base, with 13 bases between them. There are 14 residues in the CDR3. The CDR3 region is CSASLSGNTGELFF. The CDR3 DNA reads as TGCAGCGCCTCTCTATCAGGGAACACCGGGGAGCTGTTTTTT.

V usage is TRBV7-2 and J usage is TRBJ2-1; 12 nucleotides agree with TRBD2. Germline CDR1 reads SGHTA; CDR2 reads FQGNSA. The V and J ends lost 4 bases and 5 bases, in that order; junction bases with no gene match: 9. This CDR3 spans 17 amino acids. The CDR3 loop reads CASSSPRTSGNHNEQFF. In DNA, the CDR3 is TGTGCCAGCAGCTCACCCAGGACTAGCGGGAATCACAATGAGCAGTTCTTC.

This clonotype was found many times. CDR3 protein: CSVETGGTDTQYF. The CDR3 DNA sequence: TGCAGCGTTGAGACTGGGGGCACAGATACGCAGTATTTT. This chain uses TRBV29-1 with TRBJ2-3; D uncertain. The CDR3 loop spans 13 amino acids. V was cut by 3 bases and J by 1 base, with 8 bases left in between. The germline V gene encodes CDR1 SQVTM and CDR2 ANQGSEA.

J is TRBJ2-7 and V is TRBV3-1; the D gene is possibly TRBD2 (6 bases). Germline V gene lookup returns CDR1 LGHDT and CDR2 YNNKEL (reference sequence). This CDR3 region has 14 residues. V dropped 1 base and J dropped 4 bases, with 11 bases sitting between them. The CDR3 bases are TGTGCCAGCAGCCAAGGCGGGGAGCAGTACGAGCAGTACTTC. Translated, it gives CASSQGGEQYEQYF.